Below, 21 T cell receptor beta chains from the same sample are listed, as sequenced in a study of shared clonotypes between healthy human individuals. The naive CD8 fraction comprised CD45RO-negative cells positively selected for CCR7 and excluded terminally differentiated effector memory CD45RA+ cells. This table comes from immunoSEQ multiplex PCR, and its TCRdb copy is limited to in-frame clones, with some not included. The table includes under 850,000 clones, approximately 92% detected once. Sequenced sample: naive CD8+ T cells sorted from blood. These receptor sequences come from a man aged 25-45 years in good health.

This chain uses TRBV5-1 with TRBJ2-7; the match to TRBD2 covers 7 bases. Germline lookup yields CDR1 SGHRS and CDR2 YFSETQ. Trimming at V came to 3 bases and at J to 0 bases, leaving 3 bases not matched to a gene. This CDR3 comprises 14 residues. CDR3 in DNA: TGCGCCAGCAGCTGGACGGGGGGCTCCTACGAGCAGTACTTC. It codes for CASSWTGGSYEQYF.

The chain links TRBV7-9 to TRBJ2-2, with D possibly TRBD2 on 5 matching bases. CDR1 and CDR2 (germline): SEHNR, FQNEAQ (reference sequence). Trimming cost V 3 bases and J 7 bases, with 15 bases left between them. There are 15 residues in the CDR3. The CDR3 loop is CASSFEKAGSGELFF. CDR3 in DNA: TGTGCCAGCAGCTTTGAGAAGGCGGGCAGCGGGGAGCTGTTTTTT.

For the CDR3, the DNA is TGTGCCAGCAGCTCAAGACAGGGCCAAGAGACCCAGTACTTC. Translation: CASSSRQGQETQYF. The chain joins TRBV13 to TRBJ2-5; 7 bases align to TRBD1. Germline lookup yields CDR1 PRHDT and CDR2 FYEKMQ (reference sequence). The CDR3 contains 14 residues. V shed 4 bases, J shed 1 base, and the junction held 3 bases outside the gene matches.

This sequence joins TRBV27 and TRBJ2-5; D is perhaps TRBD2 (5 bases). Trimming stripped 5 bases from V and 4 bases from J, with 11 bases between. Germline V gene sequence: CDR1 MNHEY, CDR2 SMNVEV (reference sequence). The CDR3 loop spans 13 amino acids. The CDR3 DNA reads TGTGCCAGCAGTACGGGATCCCGAGAGACCCAGTACTTC. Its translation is CASSTGSRETQYF.

CDR3 loop: CASSPAGANEQFF. CDR3 bases: TGTGCCAGCAGCCCCGCAGGGGCTAATGAGCAGTTCTTC. The chain carries TRBV5-4 and TRBJ2-1, with D maybe TRBD1 (6 bases). The CDR3 spans 13 residues. Germline V gene lookup returns CDR1 SGHNT and CDR2 YYREEE (reference sequence). V dropped 4 bases and J dropped 7 bases, with 12 bases sitting between them.

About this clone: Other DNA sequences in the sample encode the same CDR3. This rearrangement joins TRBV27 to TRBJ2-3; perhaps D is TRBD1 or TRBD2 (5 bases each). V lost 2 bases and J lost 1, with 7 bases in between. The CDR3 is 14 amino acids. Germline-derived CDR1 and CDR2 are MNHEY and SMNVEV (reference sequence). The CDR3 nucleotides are TGTGCCAGCAGTTTAGGGACGGGCACAGATACGCAGTATTTT. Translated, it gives CASSLGTGTDTQYF.

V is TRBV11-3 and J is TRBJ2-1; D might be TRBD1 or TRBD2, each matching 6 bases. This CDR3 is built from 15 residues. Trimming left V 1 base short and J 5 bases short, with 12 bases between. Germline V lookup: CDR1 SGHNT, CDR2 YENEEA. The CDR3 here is CASSLAGGENNEQFF. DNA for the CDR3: TGTGCCAGCAGCTTAGCCGGGGGCGAAAACAATGAGCAGTTCTTC.

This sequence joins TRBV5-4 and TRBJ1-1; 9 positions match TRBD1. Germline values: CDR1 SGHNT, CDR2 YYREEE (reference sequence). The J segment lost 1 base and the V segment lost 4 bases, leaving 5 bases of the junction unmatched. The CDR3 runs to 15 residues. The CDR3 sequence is CASSRTGQGNTEAFF. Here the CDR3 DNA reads TGTGCCAGCAGCAGAACGGGACAGGGGAACACTGAAGCTTTCTTT.

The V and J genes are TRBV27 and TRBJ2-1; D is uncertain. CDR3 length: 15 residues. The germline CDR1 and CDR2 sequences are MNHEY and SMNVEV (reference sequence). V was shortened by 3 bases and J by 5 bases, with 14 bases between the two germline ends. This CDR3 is CASSFLPVVNNEQFF. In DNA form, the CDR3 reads TGTGCCAGCAGTTTCCTCCCCGTCGTCAACAATGAGCAGTTCTTC.

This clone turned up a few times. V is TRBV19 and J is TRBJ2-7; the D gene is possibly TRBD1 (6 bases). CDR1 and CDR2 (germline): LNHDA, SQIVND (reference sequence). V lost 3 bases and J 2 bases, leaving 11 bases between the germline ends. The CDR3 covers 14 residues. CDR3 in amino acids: CASSIWYRAYEQYF. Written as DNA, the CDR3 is TGTGCCAGTAGTATTTGGTACAGGGCCTACGAGCAGTACTTC. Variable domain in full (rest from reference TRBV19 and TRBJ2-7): DGGITQSPKYLFRKEGQNVTLSCEQNLNHDAMYWYRQDPGQGLRLIYYSQIVNDFQKGDIAEGYSVSREKKESFPLTVTSAQKNPTAFYLCASSIWYRAYEQYFGPGTRLTVT.

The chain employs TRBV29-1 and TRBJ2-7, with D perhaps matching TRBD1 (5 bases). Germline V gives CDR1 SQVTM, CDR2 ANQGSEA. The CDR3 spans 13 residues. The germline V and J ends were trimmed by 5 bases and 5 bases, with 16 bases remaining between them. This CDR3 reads CSVNWGEVDEQYF. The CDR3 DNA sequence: TGCAGCGTTAATTGGGGCGAGGTCGACGAGCAGTACTTC.

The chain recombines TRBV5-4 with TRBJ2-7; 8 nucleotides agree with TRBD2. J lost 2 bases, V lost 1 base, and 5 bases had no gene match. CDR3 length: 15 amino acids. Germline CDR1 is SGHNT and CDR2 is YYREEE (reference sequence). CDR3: CASSLYSSGPYEQYF. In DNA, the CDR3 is TGTGCCAGCAGCTTGTATTCTAGCGGGCCCTACGAGCAGTACTTC.

The CDR3 nucleotides are TGTGCCAGCAGTTACACAAAGACAGAGAACTATGGCTACACCTTC. Protein sequence: CASSYTKTENYGYTF. The chain recombines TRBV6-5 with TRBJ1-2, with D possibly being TRBD1 (5 bases). This CDR3 is built from 15 residues. V was shortened by 2 bases and J by 2 bases, with 12 bases between the two germline ends. Germline V gene sequence: CDR1 MNHEY, CDR2 SVGAGI.

CDR3 residues: CASSPRTGPERAFF. The CDR3 bases are TGTGCCAGCAGTCCCCGGACAGGGCCAGAAAGGGCTTTCTTT. This chain uses TRBV27 with TRBJ1-1; 8 bases map to TRBD1. CDR3 length: 14 residues. The V and J ends lost 5 bases and 11 bases, in that order; junction bases with no gene match: 13. Germline V gene sequence: CDR1 MNHEY, CDR2 SMNVEV (reference sequence).

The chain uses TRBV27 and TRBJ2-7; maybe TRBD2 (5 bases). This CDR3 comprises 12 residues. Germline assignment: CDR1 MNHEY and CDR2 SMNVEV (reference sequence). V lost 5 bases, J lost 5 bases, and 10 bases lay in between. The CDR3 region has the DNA TGTGCCAGCAGTCATAGCGAGGACGAGCAGTACTTC. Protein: CASSHSEDEQYF.

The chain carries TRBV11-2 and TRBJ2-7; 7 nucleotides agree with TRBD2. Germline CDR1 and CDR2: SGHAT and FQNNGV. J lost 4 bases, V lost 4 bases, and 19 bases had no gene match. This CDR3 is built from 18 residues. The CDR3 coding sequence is TGTGCCAGCAGCTCCTTATTGGGAGGGATAGGAGAGATATACGAGCAGTACTTC. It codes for CASSSLLGGIGEIYEQYF.

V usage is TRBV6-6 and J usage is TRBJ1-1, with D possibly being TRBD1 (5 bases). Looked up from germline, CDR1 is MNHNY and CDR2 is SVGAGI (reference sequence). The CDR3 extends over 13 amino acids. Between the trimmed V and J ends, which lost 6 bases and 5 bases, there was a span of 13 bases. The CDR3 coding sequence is TGTGCCAGCAGCCTTGCAGGGTTGACTGAAGCTTTCTTT. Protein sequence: CASSLAGLTEAFF.

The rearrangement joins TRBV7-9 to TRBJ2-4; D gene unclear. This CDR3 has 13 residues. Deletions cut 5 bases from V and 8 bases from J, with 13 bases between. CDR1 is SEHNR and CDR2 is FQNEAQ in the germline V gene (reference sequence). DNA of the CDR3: TGTGCCAGCAGCGCGCCCCCGCAAGACATTCAGTACTTC. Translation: CASSAPPQDIQYF.

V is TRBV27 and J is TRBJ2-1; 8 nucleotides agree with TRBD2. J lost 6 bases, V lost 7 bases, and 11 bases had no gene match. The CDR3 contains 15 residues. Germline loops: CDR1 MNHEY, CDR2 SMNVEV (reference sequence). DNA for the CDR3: TGTGCCAGCACCTATGGGGCTAGCGGGCTCAATGAGCAGTTCTTC. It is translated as CASTYGASGLNEQFF.

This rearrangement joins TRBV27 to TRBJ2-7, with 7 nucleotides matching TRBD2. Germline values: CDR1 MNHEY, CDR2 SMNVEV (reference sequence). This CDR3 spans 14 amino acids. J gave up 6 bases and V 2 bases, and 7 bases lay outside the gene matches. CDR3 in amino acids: CASSLGTTVPEQYF. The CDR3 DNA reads TGTGCCAGCAGTTTAGGGACTACTGTGCCCGAGCAGTACTTC.

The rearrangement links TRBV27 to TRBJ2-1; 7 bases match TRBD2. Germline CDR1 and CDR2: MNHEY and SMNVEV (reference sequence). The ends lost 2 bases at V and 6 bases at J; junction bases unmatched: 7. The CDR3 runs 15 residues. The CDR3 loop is CASSLRLGGSNEQFF. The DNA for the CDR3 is TGTGCCAGCAGTTTACGGTTGGGGGGGTCCAATGAGCAGTTCTTC.